Listed below are T cell receptor beta chains from one sample, sequenced in a study of blood T cell repertoires in COVID-19. Measured with immunoSEQ multiplex PCR; TCRdb has only the in-frame clones, and not every one. The table has 100,000 to 150,000 clones, almost 85% seen once. What was sequenced was peripheral blood. The receptors here all came from a woman aged 25 to 39 who had recovered from COVID-19. Both conserved end residues are part of each CDR3. Fields, in order: J gene, CDR3 length, clone size, D gene, V gene, CDR3 DNA, CDR3 protein. D genes are given only for firm matches. Clone size appears in some rows only: once, few, many, or a class for an expanded clone.

TRBJ2-1 | 16 | once | TRBD2 | TRBV6-2/TRBV6-3 | TGTGCCAGCAGTTCGTCCGGGACTAGCAGATACAATGAGCAGTTCTTC | CASSSSGTSRYNEQFF
TRBJ2-1 | 16 | NA | TRBD1 | TRBV2 | TGTGCCAGCAGTGCCAGCCGGGACAGGGGGAACAATGAGCAGTTCTTC | CASSASRDRGNNEQFF
TRBJ2-6 | 16 | NA | NA | TRBV18 | TGTGCCAGCTCACCCTTAGCCGGCTCTGGGGCCAACGTCCTGACTTTC | CASSPLAGSGANVLTF
TRBJ1-2 | 15 | NA | NA | TRBV5-1 | TGCGCCAGCAGCTTGGACATCTCAGCTAACTATGGCTACACCTTC | CASSLDISANYGYTF
TRBJ2-3 | 16 | NA | TRBD2 | TRBV9 | TGTGCCAGCAGCCCCCGACTAGCGGGAGAGGCAGATACGCAGTATTTT | CASSPRLAGEADTQYF
TRBJ2-2 | 15 | NA | TRBD1 | TRBV7-8 | TGTGCCAGCAGCTTAACGGACAGGGGTTCCGGGGAGCTGTTTTTT | CASSLTDRGSGELFF
TRBJ1-3 | 15 | NA | NA | TRBV11-2 | TGTGCCAGCACCCCCGAGGGCCACCCTGGAAACACCATATATTTT | CASTPEGHPGNTIYF
TRBJ2-1 | 17 | NA | TRBD1 | TRBV5-4 | TGTGCCAGCAGCTCCTTCAGGGGACAGGGACCCAGGGGTGAGCAGTTCTTC | CASSSFRGQGPRGEQFF
TRBJ2-3 | 14 | NA | NA | TRBV5-1 | TGCGCCAGCAGCAAGGACTCTTACACAGATACGCAGTATTTT | CASSKDSYTDTQYF
TRBJ2-5 | 11 | NA | TRBD2 | TRBV28 | TGTGCCAGCAGTATCGGGAGGGCCCAGTACTTC | CASSIGRAQYF
TRBJ1-3 | 15 | NA | NA | TRBV28 | TGTGCCAGCAGTCTGGTGGCCCTCACCGGAAACACCATATATTTT | CASSLVALTGNTIYF
TRBJ2-1 | 16 | NA | TRBD2 | TRBV11-2 | TGTGCCAGCAGCTACCGATTAGCGGGGAGCTACAATGAGCAGTTCTTC | CASSYRLAGSYNEQFF
TRBJ1-1 | 15 | NA | TRBD1 | TRBV29-1 | TGCAGCGCGTTCTCACCGACAGGGGGCGGACGAGAAGCTTTCTTT | CSAFSPTGGGREAFF
TRBJ2-1 | 12 | once | NA | TRBV2 | TGTGCCAGCAGCTGGGCCCCCCCCGAGCAGTTCTTC | CASSWAPPEQFF
TRBJ1-2 | 14 | NA | TRBD1 | TRBV4-1 | TGCGCCAGCAGCCCAGGACAGGGGAACTATGGCTACACCTTC | CASSPGQGNYGYTF
TRBJ2-2 | 15 | NA | TRBD1 | TRBV5-1 | TGCGCCAGCAGCTTGGACCAGGGGGACACCGGGGAGCTGTTTTTT | CASSLDQGDTGELFF
TRBJ1-1 | 13 | once | NA | TRBV27 | TGTGCCAGCAGAGGGACAAAGAACACTGAAGCTTTCTTT | CASRGTKNTEAFF
TRBJ1-1 | 12 | NA | NA | TRBV11-3 | TGTGCCAGCAGCCCCGGGAACACTGAAGCTTTCTTT | CASSPGNTEAFF
TRBJ1-3 | 14 | NA | NA | TRBV5-6 | TGTGCCAGCAGCTTAAGGGGTTCTGGAAACACCATATATTTT | CASSLRGSGNTIYF
TRBJ1-5 | 13 | NA | NA | TRBV5-6 | TGTGCCAGCAGCCCGGGGAGCAATCAGCCCCAGCATTTT | CASSPGSNQPQHF
TRBJ1-2 | 16 | once | TRBD1 | TRBV13 | TGTGCCAGCAGCTTAGGGACAGGGGGCGTTTTTTATGGCTACACCTTC | CASSLGTGGVFYGYTF
TRBJ1-1 | 13 | NA | NA | TRBV10-1 | TGCGCCAGCATTCTCAGTGGGAACACTGAAGCTTTCTTT | CASILSGNTEAFF
TRBJ2-3 | 16 | NA | TRBD2 | TRBV15 | TGTGCCACCAGCTCCTCACTAGCGGGAGGGGGGGGTACGCAGTATTTT | CATSSSLAGGGGTQYF
TRBJ1-1 | 14 | NA | NA | TRBV5-6 | TGTGCCAGCAGCTTAGGACAGATGAACACTGAAGCTTTCTTT | CASSLGQMNTEAFF
TRBJ1-3 | 15 | once | NA | TRBV11-2 | TGTGCCAGCAGCTTAGCGACAGGACCTGGAAACACCATATATTTT | CASSLATGPGNTIYF
TRBJ1-1 | 16 | NA | NA | TRBV2 | TGTGCCAGCAGTGAAGACCCCAGGGGCTTTAACACTGAAGCTTTCTTT | CASSEDPRGFNTEAFF
TRBJ2-1 | 15 | NA | NA | TRBV4-2 | TGTGCCAGCAGCCAGGGGCTTGGCCAAAGCGATGAGCAGTTCTTC | CASSQGLGQSDEQFF
TRBJ2-3 | 17 | NA | TRBD2 | TRBV6-1 | TGTGCCAGCAGTGAATATGATACTAGCGCTAGCACAGATACGCAGTATTTT | CASSEYDTSASTDTQYF
TRBJ2-1 | 19 | NA | TRBD2 | TRBV13 | TGTGCCAGCAGCTTAGGGCCTACTAGCGGGAGTTGGCCTTACAATGAGCAGTTCTTC | CASSLGPTSGSWPYNEQFF
TRBJ1-4 | 16 | NA | NA | TRBV19 | TGTGCCAGTAGTCCCCGACAGCCTGCAGCTAATGAAAAACTGTTTTTT | CASSPRQPAANEKLFF
TRBJ1-5 | 18 | NA | TRBD1 | TRBV19 | TGTGCCAGTACCCCCGGGACAGGGGGCATTCAACTCAATCAGCCCCAGCATTTT | CASTPGTGGIQLNQPQHF
TRBJ2-7 | 14 | NA | NA | TRBV3-1/TRBV3-2 | TGTGCCAGCAGCCATCGAGGAGGCTTCTACGAGCAGTACTTC | CASSHRGGFYEQYF
TRBJ2-1 | 13 | once | NA | TRBV12-3/TRBV12-4 | TGTGCCAGCAGTTTAATAGCCGACGATGAGCAGTTCTTC | CASSLIADDEQFF
TRBJ1-6 | 15 | NA | TRBD1 | TRBV27 | TGTGCCAGCAGTTCCGGCAGGGGGCTAGGCTCACCCCTCCACTTT | CASSSGRGLGSPLHF
TRBJ1-1 | 13 | NA | NA | TRBV5-6 | TGTGCCAGCAGTCTAATAAGGGGCACTGAAGCTTTCTTT | CASSLIRGTEAFF
TRBJ1-5 | 15 | NA | NA | TRBV5-1 | TGCGCCAGCAGCTTGACAGGGACTAGCAATCAGCCCCAGCATTTT | CASSLTGTSNQPQHF
TRBJ2-3 | 12 | NA | NA | TRBV27 | TGTGCCAGCAGTTTAGCGGGTCATACGCAGTATTTT | CASSLAGHTQYF
TRBJ1-2 | 14 | NA | TRBD1 | TRBV5-4 | TGTGCCAGCAGCTTGGTCGGGACAGGACATGGCTACACCTTC | CASSLVGTGHGYTF
TRBJ2-1 | 16 | NA | TRBD1 | TRBV7-3 | TGTGCCAGCAGCTTAAATCAGGGGGCGAGGGGCAATGAGCAGTTCTTC | CASSLNQGARGNEQFF
TRBJ2-1 | 12 | NA | NA | TRBV20-1 | TGCAGTGCTAGTTTAGCTGACAATGAGCAGTTCTTC | CSASLADNEQFF
TRBJ2-6 | 18 | NA | NA | TRBV3-1/TRBV3-2 | TGTGCCAGCAGCCCAAGGTTCGACAGGATCTCTGGGGCCAACGTCCTGACTTTC | CASSPRFDRISGANVLTF